The sequence of this T cell receptor beta chain was determined in a study of beta chain features in type 1 diabetes. Reverse transcribing all isolated RNA meant expressed TCRB transcripts were sequenced. Only in-frame clones appear in the TCRdb table, and some are missing; sequencing was by immunoSEQ multiplex PCR. There are 150,000 or so clones in the sample; 11% occur only once, and under 2.5% lies in the top ten. Germline V CDR1 and CDR2: SGHNT, YYREEE (reference sequence). With 7 bases removed from V and 3 bases from J, the gap between germline ends came to 15 bases. This CDR3 region has 14 residues.

The rearrangement joins TRBV5-4 to TRBJ2-3; D possibly corresponds to TRBD1 (5 bases). Sequencing was carried out using central memory CD4+ T cells from blood. The TCR sequence derives from a man aged 18-30 years in good health. The CDR3 loop is CASRFDRRTDTQYF. As DNA, the CDR3 is TGTGCCAGCCGGTTTGACAGACGGACAGATACGCAGTATTTT.